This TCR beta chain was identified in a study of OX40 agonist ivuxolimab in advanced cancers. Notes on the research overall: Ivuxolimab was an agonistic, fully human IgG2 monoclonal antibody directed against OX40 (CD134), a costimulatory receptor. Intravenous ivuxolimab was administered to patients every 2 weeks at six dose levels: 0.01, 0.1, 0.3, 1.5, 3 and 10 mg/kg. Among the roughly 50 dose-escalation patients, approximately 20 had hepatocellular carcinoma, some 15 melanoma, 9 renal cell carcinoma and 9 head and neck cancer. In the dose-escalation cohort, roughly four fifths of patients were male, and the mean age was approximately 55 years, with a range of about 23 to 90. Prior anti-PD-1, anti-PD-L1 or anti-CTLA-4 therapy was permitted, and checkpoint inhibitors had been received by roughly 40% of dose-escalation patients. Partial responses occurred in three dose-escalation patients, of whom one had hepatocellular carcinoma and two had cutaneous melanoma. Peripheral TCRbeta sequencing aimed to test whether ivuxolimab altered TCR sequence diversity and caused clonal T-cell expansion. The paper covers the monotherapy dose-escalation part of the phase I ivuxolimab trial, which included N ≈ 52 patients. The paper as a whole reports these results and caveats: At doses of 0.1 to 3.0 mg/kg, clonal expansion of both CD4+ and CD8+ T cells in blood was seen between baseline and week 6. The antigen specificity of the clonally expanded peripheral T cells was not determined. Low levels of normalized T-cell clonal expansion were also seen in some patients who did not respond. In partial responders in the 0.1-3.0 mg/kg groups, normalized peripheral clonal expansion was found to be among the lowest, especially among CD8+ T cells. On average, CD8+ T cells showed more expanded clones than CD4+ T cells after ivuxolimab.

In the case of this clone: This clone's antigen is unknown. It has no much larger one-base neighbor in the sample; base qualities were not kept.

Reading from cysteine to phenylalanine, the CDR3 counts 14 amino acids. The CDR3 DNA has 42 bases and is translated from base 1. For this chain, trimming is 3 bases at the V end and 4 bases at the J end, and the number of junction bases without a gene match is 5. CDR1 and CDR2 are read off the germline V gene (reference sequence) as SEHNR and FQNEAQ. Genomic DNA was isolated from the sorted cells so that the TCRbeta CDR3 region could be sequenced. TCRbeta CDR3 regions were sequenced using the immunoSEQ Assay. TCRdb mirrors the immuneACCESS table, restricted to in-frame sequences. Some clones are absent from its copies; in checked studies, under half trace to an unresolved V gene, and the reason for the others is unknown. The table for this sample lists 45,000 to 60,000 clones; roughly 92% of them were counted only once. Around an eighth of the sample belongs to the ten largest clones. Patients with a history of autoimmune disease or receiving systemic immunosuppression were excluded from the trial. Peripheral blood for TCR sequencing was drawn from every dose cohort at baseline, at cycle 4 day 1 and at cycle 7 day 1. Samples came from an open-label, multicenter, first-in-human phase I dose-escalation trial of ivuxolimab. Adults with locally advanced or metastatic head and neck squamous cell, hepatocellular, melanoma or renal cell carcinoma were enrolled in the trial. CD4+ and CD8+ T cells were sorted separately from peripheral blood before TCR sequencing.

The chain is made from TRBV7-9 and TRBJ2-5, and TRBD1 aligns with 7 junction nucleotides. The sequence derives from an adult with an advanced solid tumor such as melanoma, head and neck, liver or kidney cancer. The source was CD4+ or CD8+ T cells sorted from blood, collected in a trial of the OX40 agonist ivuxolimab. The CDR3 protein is CASSFATGRETQYF. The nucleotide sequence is TGTGCCAGCAGCTTTGCGACAGGGCGAGAGACCCAGTACTTC.